The sequence of this T cell receptor beta chain was determined in a study of T cell repertoires in cytomegalovirus infection. Study-level information: Indicated by public TCR beta signatures were CMV infection and matching HLA type. Points from the study as a whole: Pooled public TCR beta family frequency picked out CMV carriers with the relevant HLA.

The CDR3 covers 15 residues. The trim removed 6 bases at V and 4 bases at J, leaving 3 bases unmatched. TCRdb called the reads again in MiXCR, with one record for every CDR3 protein. The sample yields some 240,000 distinct CDR3 sequences, over 15% seen once. This clonotype was observed many times. The antigen remains undetermined. V and J are TRBV12-3 or TRBV12-4 and TRBJ2-1; 13 nucleotides line up with TRBD2. Sequenced input: CD8+ T cells from PBMCs. This TCR derives from a human donor in good health (CMV status not recorded). Some clones in this sample may be carry-over from other donors' samples. The CDR3 protein is CASSPLAGGYNEQFF. CDR3 nucleotide sequence: TGTGCCAGCAGCCCACTAGCGGGGGGGTACAATGAGCAGTTCTTC.